The T cell receptor (beta chain) described here comes from a study of blood T cell repertoires in COVID-19. Looking at the study overall: Nucleic acid was either cDNA or gDNA, and it came from T cells, B-cell-depleted T cells, or PBMCs.

Germline CDR1 is SGDLS and CDR2 is YYNGEE. The CDR3 sequence is 15 residues long. With V trimmed by 4 bases and J by 5 bases, 11 bases remained unmatched. Per the original methods: Estimation of nucleated cell counts relied on the amplification of reference gene primers. Profiling relied on immunoSEQ multiplex PCR, and the TCRdb table lists in-frame clones only, not all of them. That table gives V, J and clone size, and the DNA gave D and trimming. The sample has about 73,000 clones, about 80% seen once. The chain employs TRBV9 and TRBJ1-1; 7 bases fit TRBD1. The sample was peripheral blood. This TCR was sampled from a human donor in a cohort sampled during active COVID-19. CDR3 in amino acids: CASSRDSARDTEAFF. The CDR3 DNA reads TGTGCCAGCAGCCGGGACAGCGCTCGAGATACTGAAGCTTTCTTT. Combining the CDR3 with reference TRBV9 and TRBJ1-1 gives the whole variable domain DSGVTQTPKHLITATGQRVTLRCSPRSGDLSVYWYQQSLDQGLQFLIQYYNGEERAKGNILERFSAQQFPDLHSELNLSSLELGDSALYFCASSRDSARDTEAFFGQGTRLTVV.